This T cell receptor beta chain originates from a study of vaccination and CD4 T cells after COVID-19 (dated by TCRdb to between 2020 and 2023). Background for the entire study: SARS-CoV-2 positivity had been established in the convalescent patients by nasal swab PCR, and mild disease was recorded in roughly 10 of these patients and severe disease in one. In the convalescent cohort there were six males and four females, among whom were two Hispanic individuals, seven Caucasians, two Asians and one multiracial person. Two doses of either the Pfizer-BioNTech BNT162b2 vaccine (n=8) or the Moderna mRNA-1273 vaccine (n=2) were administered to participants. Post-COVID blood samples from convalescent patients were collected a median of roughly 100 days after diagnosis, with a range of roughly 30 to 170 days. Post-vaccine blood samples were collected a median of around 70 days after the second vaccine dose, ranging from 14 to 241 days. For a few convalescent patients, samples were collected at an early post-vaccination timepoint (day 14) as well as at a late post-vaccination timepoint (days 161 to 241). Culture stimuli were overlapping spike peptide pools from SARS-CoV-2 and from the common cold coronaviruses HCoV-NL63, HCoV-OC43 and HCoV-229E. In control cultures, a CEFX viral epitope pool was used as positive control, an HIV-1 Nef peptide pool was used as negative control, or no peptide was added. In approximately eleven COVID-19 convalescent patients and a handful of infection-naive healthy vaccine recipients, the spike-specific CD4+ TCR repertoire before mRNA vaccination was compared with the repertoire after mRNA vaccination. Here is what the overall study found, with its caveats: Nearly all vaccine-specific clones in convalescent patients (304 of 307) were mono-reactive for SARS-CoV-2 spike rather than cross-reactive with common cold coronaviruses. In convalescent patients, a median roughly 87% of post-vaccine SARS-CoV-2-reactive clones were detected only after vaccination, suggesting vaccine-specific priming. An increase in the median number of SARS-CoV-2-reactive clonotypes from 20 to 25 after infection to 38 after vaccination was observed, but the change was not found to be significant. Only a relatively small number of convalescent patients were included in the study, and early timepoints following natural infection were not analyzed.

Library preparation used PCR. DNA from cultured CD4+ T cells was subjected to TCR sequencing with the Oncomine TCR Beta short-read assay at the Johns Hopkins FTIC core. The QIAamp micro DNA kit was used to extract genomic DNA from the cultured CD4+ T cells. Oncomine TCR Beta libraries from cultured CD4+ T cells were pooled using unique dual indexes and sequenced on an Illumina iSeq 100. Processing in the source paper ran as follows. Non-productive sequences were filtered out, and CDR3s that did not start with C, did not end with F or W, or were shorter than 7 amino acids were discarded. The MANAFEST web application was used to identify antigen-specific clonotypes by comparing peptide-stimulated wells against reference wells and other culture wells. For a clone to be called positive, the clone needed an FDR below 0.05, an odds ratio above 5, and a productive frequency above 0.1% in at least two of three replicate wells. Cross-reactive clonotypes were defined as significantly expanded in both SARS-CoV-2 spike wells and at least one common cold coronavirus spike condition. Levenshtein distances (stringdist) and unrooted phylogenetic trees (ape) in R version 3.6.1 were used to assess CDR3 homology. TCRdb ran its own pipeline on the public reads, namely fastp trimming at Q25 and MiXCR clone calling, and kept in-frame beta chains. Every distinct CDR3 protein forms one entry, paired with its most common genes and DNA. TCRdb assigned the V and J calls; the authors' analysis was not used. The sample profile shows about 15,000 distinct CDR3 sequences; roughly 50% of them were found once. The ten largest clones add up to around 21% of the sample.

Spanning cysteine to phenylalanine, the CDR3 consists of 11 amino acids. The kept DNA is CDR3 alone, 33 bases in frame from the first base. Based on the germline V gene (reference sequence), the CDR1 and CDR2 sequences are DFQATT and SNEGSKA. V loses 6 bases of germline sequence and J loses 3 bases, and the interval between the two ends is 8 bases. The time point label of this sample denotes: late sampling 161 to 241 days after vaccination in three convalescent patients. Taken with the paper, the label for treatment or condition translates to: approximately 10-day PBMC culture with coronavirus spike peptide pools or control peptides (ViraFEST assay). The study used the ViraFEST assay, which expanded antigen-specific T cells with peptide pools and then identified expanded clonotypes by TCR sequencing. The positive SARS-CoV-2 PCR tests of the convalescent patients were dated from March to December 2020, before the Alpha, Beta and Delta variants emerged in the United States. Each well held 2 million to 2.5 million PBMCs cultured with 9 to 10 ug/ml peptide pools in IMDM containing 5% human AB serum and 9.5 to 10 IU/ml IL-2. On days 3 and 7, half of the culture medium was replaced with fresh IL-2-containing medium. After more than 8 days of culture, CD4+ T cells were isolated by negative selection using the EasySep CD4+ T cell isolation kit. Ficoll-Paque Plus gradient centrifugation was used to isolate PBMCs from whole blood, and the isolated PBMCs were then either used fresh or cryopreserved at -140C. Each culture condition was generally run in triplicate wells.

This clonotype has only a few counts. Its specific antigen is unknown. No per-base quality is available; no much larger clone lies one base away. The receptor was derived from a human donor who had recovered from COVID-19. Sequenced here: CD4+ T cells from blood, cultured in vitro, sampled about 7 months after SARS-CoV-2 vaccination. The sequence joins TRBV20-1 to TRBJ1-1; TRBD1 is possibly the D segment (5 matching bases). The nucleotides read TGCAGTGCGGACATGGACACTGAAGCTTTCTTT. Its translation reads: CSADMDTEAFF.